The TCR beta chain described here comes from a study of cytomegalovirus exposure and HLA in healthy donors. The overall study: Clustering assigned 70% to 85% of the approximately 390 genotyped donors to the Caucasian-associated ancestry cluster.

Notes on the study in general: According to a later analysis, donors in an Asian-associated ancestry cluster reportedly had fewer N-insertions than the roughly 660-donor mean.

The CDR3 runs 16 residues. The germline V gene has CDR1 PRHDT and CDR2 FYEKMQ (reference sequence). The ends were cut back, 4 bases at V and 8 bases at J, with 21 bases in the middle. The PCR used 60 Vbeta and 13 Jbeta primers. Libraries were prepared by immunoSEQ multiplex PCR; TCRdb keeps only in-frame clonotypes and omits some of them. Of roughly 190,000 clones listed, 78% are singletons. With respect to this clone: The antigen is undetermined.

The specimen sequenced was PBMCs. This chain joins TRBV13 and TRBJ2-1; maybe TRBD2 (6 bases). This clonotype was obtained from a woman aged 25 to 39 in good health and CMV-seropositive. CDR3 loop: CASSYYSGEVFDEQFF. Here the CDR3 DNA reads TGTGCCAGCAGCTACTATAGCGGAGAGGTTTTCGATGAGCAGTTCTTC.